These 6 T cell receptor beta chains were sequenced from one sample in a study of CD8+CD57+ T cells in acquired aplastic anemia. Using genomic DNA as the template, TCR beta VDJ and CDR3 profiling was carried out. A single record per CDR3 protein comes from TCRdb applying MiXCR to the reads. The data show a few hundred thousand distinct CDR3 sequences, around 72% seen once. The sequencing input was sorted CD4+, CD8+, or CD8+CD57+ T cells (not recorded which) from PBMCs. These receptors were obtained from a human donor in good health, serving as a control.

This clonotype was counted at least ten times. The CDR3 coding sequence is TGTGCCAGGCGGGGGGGCCTTGCAGATACGCAGTATTTT. Encoded protein: CARRGGLADTQYF. The J gene is TRBJ2-3, the V gene TRBV2; 9 bases line up with TRBD2. This CDR3 has 13 amino acids. V shed 9 bases, J shed 4 bases, and the junction held 5 bases outside the gene matches. Germline CDR1 and CDR2: SNHLY and FYNNEI.

CDR3 sequence: CSARGGGVLETQYF. Here the CDR3 DNA reads TGCAGTGCTAGGGGCGGGGGGGTTCTGGAGACCCAGTACTTC. This chain links TRBV20-1 with TRBJ2-5; 9 bases line up with TRBD2. This CDR3 is built from 14 residues. Per the germline V gene, CDR1 is DFQATT and CDR2 is SNEGSKA (reference sequence). With V trimmed by 3 bases and J by 5 bases, 7 bases remained unmatched.

The DNA of the CDR3 is TGTGCCAGCAGCTTAGCAGGGTTTGGAAATTCACCCCTCCACTTT. Amino acids: CASSLAGFGNSPLHF. This chain connects TRBV7-8 to TRBJ1-6; no clear D. V lost 0 bases and J lost 7, with 10 bases in between. Germline CDR1 SGHVS, CDR2 FQNEAQ. This CDR3 region has 15 residues.

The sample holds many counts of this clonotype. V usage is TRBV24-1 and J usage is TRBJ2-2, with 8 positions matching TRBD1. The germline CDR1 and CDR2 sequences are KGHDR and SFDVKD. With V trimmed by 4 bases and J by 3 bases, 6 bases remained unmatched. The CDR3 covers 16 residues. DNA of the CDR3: TGTGCCACCAGTGAGGCAGGGGGCGCGGACACCGGGGAGCTGTTTTTT. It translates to CATSEAGGADTGELFF.

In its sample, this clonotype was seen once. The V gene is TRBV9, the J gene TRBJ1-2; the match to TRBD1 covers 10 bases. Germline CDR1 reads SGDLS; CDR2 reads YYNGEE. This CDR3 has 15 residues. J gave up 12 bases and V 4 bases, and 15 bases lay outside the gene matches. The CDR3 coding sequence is TGTGCCAGCAGCTCGAGGGGGGACAGGGGCTACGAGCACACCTTC. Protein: CASSSRGDRGYEHTF. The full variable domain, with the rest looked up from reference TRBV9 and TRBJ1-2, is DSGVTQTPKHLITATGQRVTLRCSPRSGDLSVYWYQQSLDQGLQFLIQYYNGEERAKGNILERFSAQQFPDLHSELNLSSLELGDSALYFCASSSRGDRGYEHTFGSGTRLTVV.

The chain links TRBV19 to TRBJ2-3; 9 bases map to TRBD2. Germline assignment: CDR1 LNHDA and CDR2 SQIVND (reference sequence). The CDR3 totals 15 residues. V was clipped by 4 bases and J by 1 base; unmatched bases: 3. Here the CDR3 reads CASSTIAGGTDTQYF. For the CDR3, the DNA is TGTGCCAGTAGTACAATAGCGGGGGGCACAGATACGCAGTATTTT. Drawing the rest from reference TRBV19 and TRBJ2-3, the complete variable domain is DGGITQSPKYLFRKEGQNVTLSCEQNLNHDAMYWYRQDPGQGLRLIYYSQIVNDFQKGDIAEGYSVSREKKESFPLTVTSAQKNPTAFYLCASSTIAGGTDTQYFGPGTRLTVL.